The 19 T cell receptor beta chains presented below share a single source sample, sequenced in a study of shared clonotypes between healthy human individuals. Produced via immunoSEQ multiplex PCR; TCRdb's table is partial and in-frame only. The data show some 2,000,000 clones, roughly 94% seen once. The sequenced material came from naive CD4+ T cells sorted from blood. The subset is: CD45RA+ positively selected. The receptors were gathered from a man younger than 35 in good health.

Remarks on this clone: Other DNA sequences from this sample encode an identical CDR3 as well. J is TRBJ1-6 and V is TRBV2; 7 nucleotides align to TRBD1. J gave up 7 bases and V 8 bases, and 2 bases lay outside the gene matches. The germline V gene has CDR1 SNHLY and CDR2 FYNNEI. This CDR3 spans 12 amino acids. The CDR3 nucleotides read TGTGCCAGCCGGGACAGCAATTCACCCCTCCACTTT. The encoded protein is CASRDSNSPLHF.

The chain uses TRBV19 and TRBJ2-7, with TRBD2 identical over 8 bases. The germline CDR1 and CDR2 sequences are LNHDA and SQIVND (reference sequence). V shed 5 bases and J 4 bases; nucleotides not matched to a gene: 10. CDR3 length: 15 residues. Here the CDR3 DNA reads TGTGCCAGTAGTCCCCAACTAGCGGCCCTTTACGAGCAGTACTTC. Translating it yields CASSPQLAALYEQYF.

As for this clone: In the same sample, other DNA sequences code for this CDR3. The V and J genes are TRBV27 and TRBJ1-6; 7 bases map to TRBD1. The germline V gene encodes CDR1 MNHEY and CDR2 SMNVEV (reference sequence). The CDR3 length is 13 residues. J was trimmed by 4 bases and V by 8 bases; bases with no gene match: 2. Here the CDR3 reads CASGTVYNSPLHF. The CDR3 bases are TGTGCCAGCGGGACAGTGTATAATTCACCCCTCCACTTT.

The chain has TRBV12-5 and TRBJ2-5; the D is unclear. The CDR3 is made up of 15 amino acids. Germline CDR1 LGHNT, CDR2 FRNRAP. V lost 6 bases and J 2 bases, leaving 16 bases between the germline ends. The CDR3 DNA reads as TGTGCTAGTGGAACCACTAATAGACAACAAGAGACCCAGTACTTC. It is translated as CASGTTNRQQETQYF.

The CDR3 sequence is CASSRTAGKNYGYTF. The CDR3 DNA reads as TGTGCCAGCTCACGAACGGCAGGGAAAAACTATGGCTACACCTTC. The chain combines TRBV18 with TRBJ1-2; tentatively, D is TRBD1 (5 bases). The V gene lost 4 bases and the J gene lost 2 bases, with 14 bases spanning the gap. The CDR3 is made up of 15 amino acids. Germline CDR1 reads KGHSH; CDR2 reads LQKENI.

This sequence joins TRBV7-2 and TRBJ2-5; 7 nucleotides align to TRBD2. CDR3 length: 18 amino acids. Per germline, CDR1 SGHTA and CDR2 FQGNSA. V shed 5 bases and J 4 bases; nucleotides not matched to a gene: 19. The CDR3 DNA is TGTGCCAGCAGCAGGAGGGATCAGTCTCTCGTAGCGGGAGAGACCCAGTACTTC. Its protein is CASSRRDQSLVAGETQYF.

The V and J genes are TRBV7-6 and TRBJ1-2; D may be TRBD1 (6 bases). Trimming removed 6 bases at V and 8 bases at J, with 19 bases between. Per the germline V gene, CDR1 is SGHVS and CDR2 is FNYEAQ. The CDR3 contains 14 residues. CDR3 nucleotide sequence: TGTGCCAGCAGTTCGACTAGGGGGGGTGGCGGCTACACCTTC. Translation: CASSSTRGGGGYTF.

The chain is built from TRBV4-1 and TRBJ1-2; 8 bases map to TRBD1. J was trimmed by 8 bases and V by 2 bases; bases with no gene match: 19. Looked up from germline, CDR1 is MGHRA and CDR2 is YSYEKL. CDR3 length: 18 amino acids. The CDR3 loop reads CASSQLPPRTGTNEGYTF. For the CDR3, the DNA is TGCGCCAGCAGCCAACTCCCCCCTAGGACAGGGACGAATGAGGGCTACACCTTC.

The rearrangement links TRBV6-1 to TRBJ1-2, with D possibly matching TRBD1 (5 bases). The CDR3 loop spans 14 amino acids. V lost 3 bases and J lost 3, with 11 bases in between. The germline V gene has CDR1 MNHNS and CDR2 SASEGT. CDR3 sequence reads: CASSEGRAYYGYTF. In DNA form, the CDR3 reads TGTGCCAGCAGTGAGGGCAGGGCTTACTATGGCTACACCTTC.

J is TRBJ1-2 and V is TRBV6-1, with D uncertain. This CDR3 comprises 15 residues. The ends were cut back, 1 base at V and 2 bases at J, with 11 bases in the middle. CDR1 MNHNS and CDR2 SASEGT come from the germline V gene. CDR3 sequence reads: CASSEEQAGNYGYTF. DNA of the CDR3: TGTGCCAGCAGTGAAGAGCAGGCCGGAAACTATGGCTACACCTTC.

The V gene is TRBV7-6, the J gene TRBJ2-3; D is undetermined. Between the trimmed V and J ends, which lost 1 base and 5 bases, there was a span of 7 bases. Germline V gives CDR1 SGHVS, CDR2 FNYEAQ. CDR3 size: 13 residues. The CDR3 here is CASSLGSLDTQYF. The CDR3 bases are TGTGCCAGCAGCTTAGGTAGTTTAGATACGCAGTATTTT.

The chain has TRBV5-8 and TRBJ1-1; D is undetermined. CDR1 and CDR2 (germline): SGHTS, YDEGEE. The V and J ends lost 1 base and 10 bases respectively, with 11 bases between them. CDR3 size: 12 residues. The CDR3 DNA reads TGTGCCAGCAGCTTGCTTAGGCAAGGAGCTTTCTTT. This codes for CASSLLRQGAFF.

The chain carries TRBV28 and TRBJ2-5, with 8 nucleotides matching TRBD2. V dropped 5 bases and J dropped 4; count of bases not matched to a gene: 12. CDR1 is MDHEN, CDR2 SYDVKM, per germline. The CDR3 spans 16 residues. As DNA, the CDR3 is TGTGCCAGCAGTCCATTTTTAGCGGGGTCGCTAGAGACCCAGTACTTC. The encoded protein is CASSPFLAGSLETQYF.

The chain employs TRBV30 and TRBJ2-7; the match to TRBD1 covers 7 bases. The CDR3 length is 16 residues. Per germline, CDR1 GTSNPN and CDR2 SVGIG (reference sequence). The trim removed 0 bases at V and 2 bases at J, leaving 10 bases unmatched. The CDR3 is CAWSVVKGTAPYEQYF. CDR3 bases: TGTGCCTGGAGTGTGGTTAAAGGGACAGCACCCTACGAGCAGTACTTC.

A note on this clone: Other DNA sequences in this specimen translate into the identical CDR3. CDR3 nucleotides: TGCGCCAGCAGCACCGGGACGGTAAATGAAAAACTGTTTTTT. This encodes CASSTGTVNEKLFF. The V and J genes are TRBV5-1 and TRBJ1-4; tentatively, D is TRBD1 (5 bases). The CDR3 has 14 residues. Germline V lookup: CDR1 SGHRS, CDR2 YFSETQ. The V gene lost 4 bases and the J gene lost 5 bases, with 12 bases spanning the gap.

The J gene is TRBJ1-1, the V gene TRBV6-1; D is ambiguous. The germline gives CDR1 MNHNS, CDR2 SASEGT. Deletions cut 0 bases from V and 2 bases from J, with 13 bases between. The CDR3 extends over 16 amino acids. CDR3 protein: CASSEAAYPANTEAFF. CDR3 coding DNA: TGTGCCAGCAGTGAAGCGGCCTATCCTGCAAACACTGAAGCTTTCTTT.

The rearrangement joins TRBV21-1 to TRBJ2-7; whether TRBD1, the table's D call, matches the DNA was not checked. TRBV21-1 is a documented pseudogene. The CDR3 length is 17 residues. CDR3 amino acids: CASSKGTGGDMSYEQYF. CDR3 nucleotides: TGTGCCAGCAGCAAAGGAACAGGGGGAGATATGTCCTACGAGCAGTACTTC.

The chain couples TRBV27 to TRBJ2-3; 12 nucleotides line up with TRBD2. The CDR3 is made up of 14 amino acids. Germline V lookup: CDR1 MNHEY, CDR2 SMNVEV (reference sequence). Losses at the gene ends were 6 bases for V and 5 bases for J; bases not matched to a gene: 3. CDR3 sequence (DNA): TGTGCCAGCAGCCTACTAGCGGGGGGAGATACGCAGTATTTT. Its protein is CASSLLAGGDTQYF.

This chain joins TRBV10-3 and TRBJ2-7, with D perhaps matching TRBD2 (5 bases). The germline CDR1 and CDR2 sequences are ENHRY and SYGVKD. V shed 7 bases and J shed 0 bases, with 10 bases lying between them. CDR3 size: 13 residues. The CDR3 DNA reads as TGTGCCATCATGGACTGGAGCTCCTACGAGCAGTACTTC. It specifies CAIMDWSSYEQYF.